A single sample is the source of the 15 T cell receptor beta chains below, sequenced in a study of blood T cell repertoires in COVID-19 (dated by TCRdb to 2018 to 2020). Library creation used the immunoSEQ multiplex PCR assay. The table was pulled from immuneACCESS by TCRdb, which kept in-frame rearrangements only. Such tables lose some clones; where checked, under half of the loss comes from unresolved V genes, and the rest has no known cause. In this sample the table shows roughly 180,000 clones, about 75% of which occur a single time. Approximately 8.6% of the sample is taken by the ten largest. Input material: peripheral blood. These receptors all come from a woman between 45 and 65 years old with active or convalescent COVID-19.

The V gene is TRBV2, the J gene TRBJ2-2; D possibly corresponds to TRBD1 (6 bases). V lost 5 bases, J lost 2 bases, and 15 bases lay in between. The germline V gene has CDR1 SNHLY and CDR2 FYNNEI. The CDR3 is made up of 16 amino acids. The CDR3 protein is CASSLRGFTNTGELFF. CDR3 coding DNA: TGTGCCAGCAGTCTAAGGGGGTTCACAAACACCGGGGAGCTGTTTTTT. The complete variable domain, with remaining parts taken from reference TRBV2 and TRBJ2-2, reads EPEVTQTPSHQVTQMGQEVILRCVPISNHLYFYWYRQILGQKVEFLVSFYNNEISEKSEIFDDQFSVERPDGSNFTLKIRSTKLEDSAMYFCASSLRGFTNTGELFFGEGSRLTVL.

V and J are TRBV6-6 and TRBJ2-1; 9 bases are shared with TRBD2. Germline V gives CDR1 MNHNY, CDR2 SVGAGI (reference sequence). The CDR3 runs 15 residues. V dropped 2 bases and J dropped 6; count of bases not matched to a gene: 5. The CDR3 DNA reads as TGTGCCAGCAGTTACCGCCCTAGCGGGGTCAATGAGCAGTTCTTC. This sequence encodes CASSYRPSGVNEQFF.

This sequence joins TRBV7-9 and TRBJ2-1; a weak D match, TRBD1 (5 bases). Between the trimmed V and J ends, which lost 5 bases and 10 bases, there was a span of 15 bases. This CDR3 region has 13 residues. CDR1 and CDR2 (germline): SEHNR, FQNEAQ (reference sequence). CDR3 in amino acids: CASSLGRLEEQFF. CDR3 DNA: TGTGCCAGCAGCCTGGGGCGACTGGAGGAGCAGTTCTTC. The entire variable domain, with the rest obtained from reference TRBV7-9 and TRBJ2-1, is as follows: DTGVSQNPRHKITKRGQNVTFRCDPISEHNRLYWYRQTLGQGPEFLTYFQNEAQLEKSRLLSDRFSAERPKGSFSTLEIQRTEQGDSAMYLCASSLGRLEEQFFGPGTRLTVL.

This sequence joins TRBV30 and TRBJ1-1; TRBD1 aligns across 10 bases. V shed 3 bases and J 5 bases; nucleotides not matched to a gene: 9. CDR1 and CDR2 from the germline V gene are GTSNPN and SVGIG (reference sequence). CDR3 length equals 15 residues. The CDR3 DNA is TGTGCCTGGAGGGTTGGGACAGGGGTTTGGACTGAAGCTTTCTTT. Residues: CAWRVGTGVWTEAFF.

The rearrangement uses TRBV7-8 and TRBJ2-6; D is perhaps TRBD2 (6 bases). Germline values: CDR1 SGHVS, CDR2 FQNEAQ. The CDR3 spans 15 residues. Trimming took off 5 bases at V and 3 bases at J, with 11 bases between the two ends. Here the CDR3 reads CASSAPGGGANVLTF. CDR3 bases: TGTGCCAGCAGCGCTCCCGGGGGTGGGGCCAACGTCCTGACTTTC.

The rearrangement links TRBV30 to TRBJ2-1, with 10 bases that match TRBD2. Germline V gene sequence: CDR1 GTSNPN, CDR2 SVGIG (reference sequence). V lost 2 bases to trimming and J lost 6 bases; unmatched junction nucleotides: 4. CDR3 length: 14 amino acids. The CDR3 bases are TGTGCCTGGAGTAGCGGGAGGGCGTCCAATGAGCAGTTCTTC. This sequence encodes CAWSSGRASNEQFF.

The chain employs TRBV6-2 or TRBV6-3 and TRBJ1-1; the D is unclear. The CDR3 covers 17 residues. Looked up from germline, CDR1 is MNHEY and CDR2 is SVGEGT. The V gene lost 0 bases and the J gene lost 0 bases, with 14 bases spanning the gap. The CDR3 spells CASSYSIDRVMNTEAFF. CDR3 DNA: TGTGCCAGCAGTTACTCGATCGATCGGGTGATGAACACTGAAGCTTTCTTT.

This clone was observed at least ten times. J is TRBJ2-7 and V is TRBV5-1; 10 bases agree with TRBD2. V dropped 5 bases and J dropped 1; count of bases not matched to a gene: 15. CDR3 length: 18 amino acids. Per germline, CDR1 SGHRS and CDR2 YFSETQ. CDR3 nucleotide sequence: TGCGCCAGCAGTCTGACTAGCGGGCAGACCCGAACTTCCTACGAGCAGTACTTC. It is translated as CASSLTSGQTRTSYEQYF.

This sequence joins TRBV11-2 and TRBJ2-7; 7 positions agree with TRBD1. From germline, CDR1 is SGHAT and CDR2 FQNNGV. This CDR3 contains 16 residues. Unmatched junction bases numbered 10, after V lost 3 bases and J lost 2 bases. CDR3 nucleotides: TGTGCCAGCAGCTTGACCCGGACAGGCGTCCCCTACGAGCAGTACTTC. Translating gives CASSLTRTGVPYEQYF.

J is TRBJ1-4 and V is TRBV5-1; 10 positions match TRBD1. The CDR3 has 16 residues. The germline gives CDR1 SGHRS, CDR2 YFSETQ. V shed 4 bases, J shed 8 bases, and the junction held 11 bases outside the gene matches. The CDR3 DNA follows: TGCGCCAGCAGCCCCCCCTCCGGGACAGGGGTCGAAAAACTGTTTTTT. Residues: CASSPPSGTGVEKLFF.

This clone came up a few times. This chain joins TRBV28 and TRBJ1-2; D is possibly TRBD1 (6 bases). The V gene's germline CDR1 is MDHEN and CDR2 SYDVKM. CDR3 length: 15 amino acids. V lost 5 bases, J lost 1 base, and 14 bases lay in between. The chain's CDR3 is CASSQLDSLNYGYTF. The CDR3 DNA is TGTGCCAGCAGTCAATTGGACAGTCTTAACTATGGCTACACCTTC.

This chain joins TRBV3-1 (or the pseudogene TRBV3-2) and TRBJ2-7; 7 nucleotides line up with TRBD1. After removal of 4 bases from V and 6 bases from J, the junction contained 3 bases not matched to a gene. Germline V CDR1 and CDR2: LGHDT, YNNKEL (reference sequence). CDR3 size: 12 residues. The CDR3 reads CASSRAGGEQYF. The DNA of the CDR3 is TGTGCCAGCAGCCGGGCAGGGGGCGAGCAGTACTTC.

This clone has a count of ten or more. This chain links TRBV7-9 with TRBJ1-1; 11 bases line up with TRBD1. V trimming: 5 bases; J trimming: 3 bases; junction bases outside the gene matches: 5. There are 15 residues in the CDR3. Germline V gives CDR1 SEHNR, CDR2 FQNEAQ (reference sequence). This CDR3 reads CASSDRDRGDTEAFF. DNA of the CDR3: TGTGCCAGCAGCGACCGGGACAGGGGGGACACTGAAGCTTTCTTT.

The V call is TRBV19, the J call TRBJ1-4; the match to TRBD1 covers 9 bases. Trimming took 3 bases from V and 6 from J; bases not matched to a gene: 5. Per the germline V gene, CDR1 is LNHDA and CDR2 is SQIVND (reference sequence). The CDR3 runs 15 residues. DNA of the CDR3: TGTGCCAGTAGTATGGAGGGACAGGGTTATGAAAAACTGTTTTTT. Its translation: CASSMEGQGYEKLFF.

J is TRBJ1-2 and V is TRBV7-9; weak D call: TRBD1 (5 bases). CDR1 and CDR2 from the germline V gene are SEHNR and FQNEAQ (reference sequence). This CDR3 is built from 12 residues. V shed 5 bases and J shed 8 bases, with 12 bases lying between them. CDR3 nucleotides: TGTGCCAGCAGCCAACGGGACTCAGGCTACACCTTC. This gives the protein CASSQRDSGYTF.